This entry features one TCR beta chain sequence. The antigen is unknown. The data were obtained in a study of shared clonotypes between healthy human individuals. Notes on the study in general: Generation of non-shared clonotypes was less probable than generation of clonotypes shared by all four donors.

Deep was the level at which the assay was run. Sequencing used immunoSEQ multiplex PCR; TCRdb keeps in-frame clones, though not all of them. The sample has approximately 2,000,000 clones, around 92% seen once. The donor cohort consisted entirely of Caucasian adults residing in Nashville, Tennessee. Germline CDR1 reads SGHRS; CDR2 reads YFSETQ. V was cut by 3 bases and J by 1 base, with 10 bases left in between. This CDR3 comprises 14 residues. This receptor was identified in a man younger than 30 in good health. Some clones in this sample may be carry-over from other donors' samples. Sequenced sample: naive CD4+ T cells from PBMCs. Subset meaning: CD45RA+ positively selected. This rearrangement joins TRBV5-1 to TRBJ1-1; D is perhaps TRBD1 (6 bases). In DNA form, the CDR3 reads TGCGCCAGCAGCTCAGGGGACTCGAACACTGAAGCTTTCTTT. It translates to CASSSGDSNTEAFF.